A selection of T cell receptor beta chains follows, all from one sample in a study of blood T cell repertoires in COVID-19. Measured with immunoSEQ multiplex PCR; TCRdb has only the in-frame clones, and not every one. The sample has 150,000 to 180,000 clones; around 82% are singletons. Sequenced input: peripheral blood. The receptors stem from a man between 60 and 75 years old with COVID-19, enrolled during active disease. CDR3s include the opening cysteine and the closing phenylalanine or tryptophan. D genes are given only for firm matches. The size field is filled for only some rows; it gives once, few, many or a size class.

j_call	clone_size	d_call	v_call	cdr3_nt	cdr3_aa
TRBJ2-3	-	TRBD1	TRBV2	TGTGCCAGCACCCTTGGGACAGCCAACACAGATACGCAGTATTTT	CASTLGTANTDTQYF
TRBJ2-7	-	TRBD2	TRBV7-2	TGTGCCAGCAGCTCCTACGGGGGGTACTACGAGCAGTACTTC	CASSSYGGYYEQYF
TRBJ1-6	-	TRBD1	TRBV10-1	TGCGCCAGCAGGGTAATCAGGGGGCGGAAGTCTAATAATTCACCCCTCCACTTT	CASRVIRGRKSNNSPLHF
TRBJ2-4	-	-	TRBV7-2	TGTGCCAGCAGCTTATCTCCGGGGGTGGGAAACATTCAGTACTTC	CASSLSPGVGNIQYF
TRBJ1-1	-	-	TRBV19	TGTGCCAGTACTCGGTTCACCTTGACAGGAGGGAACACTGAAGCTTTCTTT	CASTRFTLTGGNTEAFF
TRBJ1-2	once	-	TRBV28	TGTGCCAGCAGATTAAGCGGGACGCTTCTGGATGGCTACACCTTC	CASRLSGTLLDGYTF
TRBJ2-2	-	-	TRBV19	TGTGCCAGTAAGAGCAGCGGGCCGAACACCGGGGAGCTGTTTTTT	CASKSSGPNTGELFF
TRBJ1-1	-	-	TRBV18	TGTGCCAGCTCACCAGACAGACTGAACACTGAAGCTTTCTTT	CASSPDRLNTEAFF
TRBJ1-1	-	-	TRBV11-1	TGTGCCAGCAGCTTCCCTACAGAGGAAGCTTTCTTT	CASSFPTEEAFF
TRBJ2-7	-	TRBD2	TRBV27	TGTGCCAGCAGTCAACTAGGACTAGACTCCTACGAGCAGTACTTC	CASSQLGLDSYEQYF
TRBJ2-3	-	-	TRBV18	TGTGCCAGCTCACCGATTTCTAGACCACGGGGAGATACGCAGTATTTT	CASSPISRPRGDTQYF
TRBJ1-2	-	-	TRBV4-1	TGCGCCAGCAGCCAAGATCGGGGCTATGGCTACACCTTC	CASSQDRGYGYTF
TRBJ1-2	once	TRBD1	TRBV7-2	TGTGCCAGCAGCTACGGGACAGGGGGGGGTTATGGCTACACCTTC	CASSYGTGGGYGYTF
TRBJ1-2	-	-	TRBV19	TGTGCCAGTAGTATTGATAGCTATGGCTACACCTTC	CASSIDSYGYTF
TRBJ1-5	-	-	TRBV6-4	TGTGCCAGCAGTGCGGAACAGGGATATCAGCCCCAGCATTTT	CASSAEQGYQPQHF
TRBJ1-2	-	-	TRBV25-1	TGTGCCAGCAGTGGGGGAGCGGGGAACTATGGCTACACCTTC	CASSGGAGNYGYTF
TRBJ2-3	-	-	TRBV6-1	TGTGCCAGCAGTGAAGGTTGGGGCAGCACAGATACGCAGTATTTT	CASSEGWGSTDTQYF
TRBJ2-5	-	TRBD1	TRBV18	TGTGCCAGCTCGGGCCAACAGGGGAACCAAGAGACCCAGTACTTC	CASSGQQGNQETQYF
TRBJ1-2	-	TRBD1	TRBV6-5	TGTGCCAGCAGTTACTCGAGGGACAGGGGCTATGGCTACACCTTC	CASSYSRDRGYGYTF
TRBJ1-2	-	-	TRBV20-1	TGCAGTGCTAGTCCGACAGTATATGGCTACACCTTC	CSASPTVYGYTF
TRBJ1-1	-	-	TRBV18	TGTGCCAGCTCACCAGAACAGCAGAACACTGAAGCTTTCTTT	CASSPEQQNTEAFF
TRBJ1-5	-	-	TRBV19	TGTGCCAGTAGTATAATGGGAGCTGGGCAGCCCCAGCATTTT	CASSIMGAGQPQHF
TRBJ1-1	-	-	TRBV7-3	TGTGCCAGCAGCTTATTGGGGACCCCCGCCGGGAGTGAAGCTTTCTTT	CASSLLGTPAGSEAFF
TRBJ2-7	-	TRBD1	TRBV19	TGTGCCAGTAGTGAACAGGACAGGAGCTCCTACGAGCAGTACTTC	CASSEQDRSSYEQYF
TRBJ2-5	once	-	TRBV19	TGTGCCAGTAGTATTATGAGGACAGACCAAGAGACCCAGTACTTC	CASSIMRTDQETQYF
TRBJ1-1	-	-	TRBV6-6	TGTGCCAGCAGTTACGCGGCTGAAGCTTTCTTT	CASSYAAEAFF
TRBJ1-4	-	-	TRBV7-2	TGTGCCAGCAGCCCTTATTCCGGGGGGGGCGCCCGGGAAAAACTGTTTTTT	CASSPYSGGGAREKLFF
TRBJ1-5	-	TRBD1	TRBV29-1	TGCAGCGTTGCCGGACAGGGTCAGCCCCAGCATTTT	CSVAGQGQPQHF
TRBJ1-1	-	TRBD1	TRBV5-6	TGTGCCAGCAGCTTCCGGGACAGGAACACTGAAGCTTTCTTT	CASSFRDRNTEAFF
TRBJ2-7	-	TRBD2	TRBV19	TGTGCCAGTAGTATAGAATTCGGGGCCGGGGGGGAGCAGTACTTC	CASSIEFGAGGEQYF
TRBJ1-2	once	TRBD1	TRBV12-3/TRBV12-4	TGTGCCAGCGGGGACAGGGGCGGCTACACCTTC	CASGDRGGYTF
TRBJ2-5	once	TRBD1	TRBV6-5	TGTGCCAGCAGAGCCGGGACAGGGGGCCGGGAGACCCAGTACTTC	CASRAGTGGRETQYF
TRBJ1-5	few	TRBD1	TRBV4-2	TGTGCCAGCAGCCAAGAGGCTTCAGGGGGCGGTGGTCAGCCCCAGCATTTT	CASSQEASGGGGQPQHF
TRBJ1-6	-	-	TRBV7-9	TGTGCCAGCAGCTTAGTGGCCGAATCACCCCTCCACTTT	CASSLVAESPLHF
TRBJ1-5	-	-	TRBV6-4	TGTGCCAGCAAAGACGGGGGTGCCAGCCATAGCAATCAGCCCCAGCATTTT	CASKDGGASHSNQPQHF
TRBJ1-1	-	-	TRBV2	TGTGCCACAAGGTCGGGCACTGAAGCTTTCTTT	CATRSGTEAFF
TRBJ1-2	-	TRBD1	TRBV6-1	TGTGCCAGCAGTGAAACCACGACAGGGCTTGGCTACACCTTC	CASSETTTGLGYTF